Listed below are T cell receptor beta chains from one sample, sequenced in a study of PD-1 blockade in classical Hodgkin lymphoma. Clones were read by immunoSEQ multiplex PCR, and TCRdb kept only the in-frame ones, dropping some. This table has approximately 52,000 clones, about nine tenths appearing once. This specimen was peripheral blood mononuclear cells (PBMCs), taken before the fourth cycle of nivolumab. These TCRs come from a human donor with classical Hodgkin lymphoma. CDR3s include the opening cysteine and the closing phenylalanine or tryptophan. A D gene is named only where the DNA matches it firmly. Only part of the rows carry a size: once, few, many, or a class if the clone is expanded.

j_gene	v_gene	d_gene	abundance	CDR3aa	CDR3nt
TRBJ2-2	TRBV27	TRBD1	.	CASRVTGSTGELFF	TGTGCCAGCAGGGTGACAGGGTCCACCGGGGAGCTGTTTTTT
TRBJ1-4	TRBV15	TRBD1	few	CATSRDRGTGSTNEKLFF	TGTGCCACCAGCAGAGATAGAGGGACAGGGTCAACTAATGAAAAACTGTTTTTT
TRBJ2-2	TRBV5-1	.	.	CASSFGGPTGELFF	TGCGCCAGCAGCTTCGGGGGGCCCACCGGGGAGCTGTTTTTT
TRBJ2-7	TRBV11-2	.	.	CASIGPIAYEQYF	TGTGCCAGCATCGGACCGATAGCCTACGAGCAGTACTTC
TRBJ2-4	TRBV4-1	TRBD2	.	CASSQERRLAGTLAKNIQYF	TGCGCCAGCAGCCAAGAACGTAGACTAGCGGGGACTCTAGCCAAAAACATTCAGTACTTC
TRBJ2-3	TRBV9	.	.	CASSPAAGTDTQYF	TGTGCCAGCAGCCCGGCGGCGGGGACAGATACGCAGTATTTT
TRBJ2-1	TRBV7-3	.	.	CASTPLGLSSYNEQFF	TGTGCCAGCACTCCCTTGGGCTTAAGCTCCTACAATGAGCAGTTCTTC
TRBJ2-3	TRBV1	.	few	CTSKTSGFTDTQYF	TGCACCAGCAAGACTAGCGGCTTCACAGATACGCAGTATTTT
TRBJ2-7	TRBV5-1	.	.	CASSAVLGTSYEQYF	TGCGCCAGCAGCGCCGTGCTCGGGACCTCCTACGAGCAGTACTTC
TRBJ1-2	TRBV5-1	.	.	CASRTQIQNYGYTF	TGCGCCAGCAGGACCCAGATCCAGAACTATGGCTACACCTTC